These T cell receptor beta chains were read from a single sample in a study of T-cell memory formation after mild COVID-19. TCRdb redid the calling of the 5' RACE reads with MiXCR, one entry per CDR3 protein. The sample shows just under 550,000 distinct CDR3 sequences, roughly 22% of them seen only once. Sequenced sample: PBMCs or a T cell subset sorted from them (not recorded which). All receptors come from an adult woman who had mild COVID-19 (a few samples of this study predate the infection). Cell type and time point are not known. Each CDR3 is given with its conserved first and last residue. The D gene is left open where the match is weak. Expanded clones are given a class, and other clones once, few, many or no size at all.

. | . | TRBJ2-7 | TRBV2 | TGTGCCAGCCTGGACTACAAAAGTCCCTACGAGCAGTACTTC | CASLDYKSPYEQYF
. | few | TRBJ2-2 | TRBV7-8 | TGTGCCAGCAGCTTCCCTGAGACAAAGGCCGGGGAGCTGTTTTTT | CASSFPETKAGELFF
TRBD1 | . | TRBJ1-2 | TRBV5-1 | TGCGCCACCACCCCGGGACAGGGCAACTATGGCTACACCTTC | CATTPGQGNYGYTF
TRBD1 | . | TRBJ1-2 | TRBV29-1 | TGCAGCGCCCAGGGGGGTGATGGCTACACCTTC | CSAQGGDGYTF
TRBD2 | few | TRBJ2-3 | TRBV7-2 | TGTGCCAGCAGCTTTTCACTAGCGCCAGATACGCAGTATTTT | CASSFSLAPDTQYF
TRBD1 | . | TRBJ2-1 | TRBV4-1 | TGCGCCAGCAGCCCCCTCTCACAGGGGCCGGTTGGGGATGAGCAGTTCTTC | CASSPLSQGPVGDEQFF
. | few | TRBJ2-7 | TRBV2 | TGTGCCAGCAGTGTGGCCCCTGGGTACGAGCAGTACTTC | CASSVAPGYEQYF
TRBD1 | . | TRBJ2-7 | TRBV7-2 | TGTGCCAGCAGCCTTACCTGGACAGGGAAGAACGAGCAGTACTTC | CASSLTWTGKNEQYF
. | few | TRBJ2-7 | TRBV6-5 | TGTGCCAGCAGTCCGGATCCATCCACTTCCTACGAGCAGTACTTC | CASSPDPSTSYEQYF
. | many | TRBJ1-1 | TRBV27 | TGTGCCAGCAGCCTTTTACAGGGGAACACTGAAGCTTTCTTT | CASSLLQGNTEAFF
. | . | TRBJ2-7 | TRBV6-6 | TGTGCCAGCAGCCACGGGGAGACAGTCTACGAGCAGTACTTC | CASSHGETVYEQYF
. | few | TRBJ2-7 | TRBV6-5 | TGTGCCAGCAGTTCTGGCAGAACCTACGAGCAGTACTTC | CASSSGRTYEQYF
TRBD2 | . | TRBJ2-3 | TRBV7-2 | TGTGCCAGCAGCTTATTCGGACTAGCGGTCCGTTTAGATACGCAGTATTTT | CASSLFGLAVRLDTQYF
. | few | TRBJ2-2 | TRBV20-1 | TGCAGTGCACACGCGAACACCGGGGAGCTGTTTTTT | CSAHANTGELFF
TRBD1 | once | TRBJ2-7 | TRBV6-2/TRBV6-3 | TGTGCCAGCAACGATCCGGGACAGGCTACCTACGAGCAGTACTTC | CASNDPGQATYEQYF
TRBD1 | few | TRBJ2-1 | TRBV25-1 | TGTGCCAGCAGTGAGGGGACAGGCAATGAGCAGTTCTTC | CASSEGTGNEQFF
. | . | TRBJ1-2 | TRBV7-9 | TGTGCCAGCAGCTTAGGGGGACTGGATGGCTACACCTTC | CASSLGGLDGYTF
. | many | TRBJ2-7 | TRBV27 | TGTGCCAGCTCCCGGGAGGGGGCTTTTATTTACGAGCAGTACTTC | CASSREGAFIYEQYF
. | . | TRBJ2-2 | TRBV24-1 | TGTGCCACCAGTGATTTACAAGATGGGACCGGGGAGCTGTTTTTT | CATSDLQDGTGELFF
. | few | TRBJ2-1 | TRBV24-1 | TGTGCCACCATGGGACTGCGGAATGAGCAGTTCTTC | CATMGLRNEQFF
TRBD1 | . | TRBJ1-1 | TRBV30 | TGTGCCTGGACTACGGGACAGGTTGGGGGGAACACTGAAGCTTTCTTT | CAWTTGQVGGNTEAFF
TRBD2 | few | TRBJ2-7 | TRBV4-3 | TGCGCCAGCAGCCAAGCCCTAGCGGGAGGCTACGAGCAGTACTTC | CASSQALAGGYEQYF
. | few | TRBJ2-5 | TRBV10-2 | TGCGCCAGCAGCGGACAGAGCCAAGAGACCCAGTACTTC | CASSGQSQETQYF
. | . | TRBJ2-7 | TRBV30 | TGTGCCTTGGACCTCAGGGATTACGAGCAGTACTTC | CALDLRDYEQYF
. | . | TRBJ1-5 | TRBV7-2 | TGTGCCAGCAGCTTAGGGGTGGGACTTTTCCAGCCCCAGCATTTT | CASSLGVGLFQPQHF
. | few | TRBJ2-1 | TRBV27 | TGTGCCAGCAGTCCCATGGACAGCTCCTACAATGAGCAGTTCTTC | CASSPMDSSYNEQFF
. | few | TRBJ2-1 | TRBV3-1 | TGTGCCAGCAGCCAAACCGGCTTCCGCGATAGCCACAATGAGCAGTTCTTC | CASSQTGFRDSHNEQFF
. | . | TRBJ1-2 | TRBV4-2 | TGTGCCAGCAGCCAAGGGGACCGGGGCGGAGCTGGCTACACCTTC | CASSQGDRGGAGYTF
TRBD2 | . | TRBJ2-2 | TRBV11-2 | TGTGCCAGCAGCTTAGTTTGGGGGAGGGTGAACACCGGGGAGCTGTTTTTT | CASSLVWGRVNTGELFF
TRBD1 | few | TRBJ2-5 | TRBV20-1 | TGCAGTGCTAGACTACCAGGGGGTGGACAAGAGACCCAGTACTTC | CSARLPGGGQETQYF
TRBD2 | few | TRBJ2-2 | TRBV12-3/TRBV12-4 | TGTGCCAGCAGGGGAGCGGGAACCGGGGAGCTGTTTTTT | CASRGAGTGELFF
. | . | TRBJ2-1 | TRBV29-1 | TGCAGCGTTAGGACGGTCTCCTACAATGAGCAGTTCTTC | CSVRTVSYNEQFF
TRBD1 | . | TRBJ1-3 | TRBV12-3/TRBV12-4 | TGTGCCAGCAGTCAGCGGACAGGGCAAGGAAACACCATATATTTT | CASSQRTGQGNTIYF
TRBD1 | . | TRBJ1-2 | TRBV7-2 | TGTGCCAGCAGCACCCGGACAGGGGGCGATGGCTACACCTTC | CASSTRTGGDGYTF
. | few | TRBJ1-6 | TRBV25-1 | TGTGCCAGCAGTGAATATCGGGGAGAAGTGTATTCACCCCTCCACTTT | CASSEYRGEVYSPLHF
TRBD2 | . | TRBJ2-5 | TRBV7-9 | TGTGCCAGCAGCTTAGCGTTGGCTAGCGGGGGGCAAGAGACCCAGTACTTC | CASSLALASGGQETQYF
. | . | TRBJ2-1 | TRBV7-8 | TGTGCCAGCAGCCCGGAAGTAGCCTCAATCCCGTTCTTC | CASSPEVASIPFF
TRBD1 | . | TRBJ1-2 | TRBV29-1 | TGCAGCGGCCAAACGACAGGGTACTATGGCTACACCTTC | CSGQTTGYYGYTF
. | . | TRBJ2-7 | TRBV19 | TGTGCCAGTAGTATCTCCATCCTCACAGGGATGGTGTACGAGCAGTACTTC | CASSISILTGMVYEQYF
. | few | TRBJ2-5 | TRBV7-7 | TGTGCCAGCAGCTTGTGGGGGGGGCTAGAGGAGACCCAGTACTTC | CASSLWGGLEETQYF
. | few | TRBJ1-1 | TRBV7-8 | TGTGCCAGCAGCTTAGCCCCCGAGGGCCTCCTGAACACTGAAGCTTTCTTT | CASSLAPEGLLNTEAFF
. | few | TRBJ1-6 | TRBV27 | TGTGCCAGCGGAGTAGGGATTTCACCCCTCCACTTT | CASGVGISPLHF
. | few | TRBJ2-5 | TRBV7-9 | TGTGCCGGCTCACGAGGGGGGGCCTACCAAGAGACCCAGTACTTC | CAGSRGGAYQETQYF
. | few | TRBJ2-5 | TRBV20-1 | TGCAGTGCCAGGGGCAGGGAAGAGACCCAGTACTTC | CSARGREETQYF
. | . | TRBJ2-3 | TRBV21-1 | TGTGCCAGCAGCGGACTAGCGAGTTTGACAGATACGCAGTATTTT | CASSGLASLTDTQYF
. | . | TRBJ2-3 | TRBV15 | TGTGCCACCAGCAGAGGGGGGGACGGTCTCACAGATACGCAGTATTTT | CATSRGGDGLTDTQYF
. | many | TRBJ1-1 | TRBV7-2 | TGTGCCAGCAGCAGTAGGGTAGCGCGCACTGAAGCTTTCTTT | CASSSRVARTEAFF
TRBD2 | few | TRBJ2-1 | TRBV24-1 | TGTGCCACCAGTGATTTGCGGGGGGACTCCTACAATGAGCAGTTCTTC | CATSDLRGDSYNEQFF
TRBD1 | . | TRBJ2-6 | TRBV6-6 | TGTGCCAGCCAGGGACAGGGGGCCACTGGGGCCAACGTCCTGACTTTC | CASQGQGATGANVLTF
. | few | TRBJ2-7 | TRBV7-2 | TGTGCCAGCAGCGCCGGTTCCAACGAGCAGTACTTC | CASSAGSNEQYF
. | . | TRBJ2-7 | TRBV4-1 | TGCGCCAGCAGCCAAGAATCTTGGACTGGGTACGAGCAGTACTTC | CASSQESWTGYEQYF
. | once | TRBJ2-1 | TRBV29-1 | TGCAGCGTTGTCTGGGGGCGGGGGTCCTCCTACAATGAGCAGTTCTTC | CSVVWGRGSSYNEQFF
TRBD1 | . | TRBJ1-6 | TRBV2 | TGTGCCAGCAGTGGGACAGGGTTTAATTCACCCCTCCACTTT | CASSGTGFNSPLHF